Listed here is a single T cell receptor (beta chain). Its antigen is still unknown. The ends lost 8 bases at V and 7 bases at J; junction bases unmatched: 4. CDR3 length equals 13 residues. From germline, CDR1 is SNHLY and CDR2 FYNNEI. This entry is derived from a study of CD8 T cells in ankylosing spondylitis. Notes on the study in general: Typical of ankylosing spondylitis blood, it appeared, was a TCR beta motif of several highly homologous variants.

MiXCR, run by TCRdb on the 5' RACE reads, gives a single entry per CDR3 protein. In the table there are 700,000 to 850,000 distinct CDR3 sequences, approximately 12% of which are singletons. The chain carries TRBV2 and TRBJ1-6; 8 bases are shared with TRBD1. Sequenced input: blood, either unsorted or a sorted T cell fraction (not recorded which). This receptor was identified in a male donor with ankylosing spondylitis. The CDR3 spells CASFDRGNSPLHF. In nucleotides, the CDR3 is TGTGCCAGCTTCGACAGGGGCAATTCACCCCTCCACTTT.